This T cell receptor (beta chain) emerged from a study of tumor-infiltrating lymphocytes in localized non-small cell lung cancer. The wider study: Patients included smokers and never-smokers with various histologies, some sampled after neoadjuvant chemotherapy. Study conclusions and caveats: TCRbeta sequencing showed higher T cell infiltration in tumors than uninvolved lung. Not all patients were TCR sequenced, owing to tissue quantity.

Trimming removed 5 bases from V and 2 bases from J, with 10 bases in between. The germline gives CDR1 SEHNR, CDR2 FQNEAQ (reference sequence). The CDR3 is 13 amino acids. Concerning this clone itself: As yet, its antigen is unknown.

Clones were read by immunoSEQ multiplex PCR, and TCRdb kept only the in-frame ones, dropping some. Of some 7,100 clones listed, about 65% are singletons. The sample consisted of uninvolved lung tissue not adjacent to the tumor. The V and J genes are TRBV7-9 and TRBJ2-7; D is perhaps TRBD1 or TRBD2 (5 bases each). The clonotype comes from a human donor with non-small cell lung cancer. The CDR3 is CASSPRGPYEQYF. CDR3 nucleotides: TGTGCCAGCAGCCCCCGGGGCCCCTACGAGCAGTACTTC.